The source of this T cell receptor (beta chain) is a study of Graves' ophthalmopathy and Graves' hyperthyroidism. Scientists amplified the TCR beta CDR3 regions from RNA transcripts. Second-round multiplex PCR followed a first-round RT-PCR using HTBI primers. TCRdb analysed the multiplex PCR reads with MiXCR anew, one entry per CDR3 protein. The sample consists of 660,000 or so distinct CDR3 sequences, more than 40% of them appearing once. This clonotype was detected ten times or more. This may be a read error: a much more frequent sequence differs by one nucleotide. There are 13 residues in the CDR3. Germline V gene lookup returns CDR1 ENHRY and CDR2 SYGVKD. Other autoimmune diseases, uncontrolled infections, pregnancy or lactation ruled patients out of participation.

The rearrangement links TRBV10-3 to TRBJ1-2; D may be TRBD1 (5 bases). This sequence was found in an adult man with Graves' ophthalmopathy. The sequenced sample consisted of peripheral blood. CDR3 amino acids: CASSAGRNYGYTF. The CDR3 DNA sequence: TGTGCCAGCAGTGCGGGACGGAACTATGGCTACACCTTC.